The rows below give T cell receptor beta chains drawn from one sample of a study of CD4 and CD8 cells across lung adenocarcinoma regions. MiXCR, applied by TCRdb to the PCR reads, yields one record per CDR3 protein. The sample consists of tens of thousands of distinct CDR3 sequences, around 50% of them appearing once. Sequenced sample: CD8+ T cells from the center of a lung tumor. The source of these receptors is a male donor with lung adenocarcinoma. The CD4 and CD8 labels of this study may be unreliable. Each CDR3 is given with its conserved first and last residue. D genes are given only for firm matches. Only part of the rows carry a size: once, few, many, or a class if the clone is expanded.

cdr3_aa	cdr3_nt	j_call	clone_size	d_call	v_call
CASSLTDSGFEQYF	TGTGCCAGCAGCTTAACGGACTCAGGGTTCGAGCAGTACTTC	TRBJ2-7	.	.	TRBV11-2
CASSQGGGVGYGYTF	TGCGCCAGCAGCCAAGGCGGCGGGGTCGGCTATGGCTACACCTTC	TRBJ1-2	.	.	TRBV4-1
CAGRVGGPRTDTQYF	TGTGCCGGGAGGGTAGGGGGGCCACGCACAGATACGCAGTATTTT	TRBJ2-3	.	.	TRBV6-1
CASSEGGPEQYF	TGCGCCAGCAGTGAGGGGGGGCCCGAGCAGTACTTC	TRBJ2-7	.	.	TRBV10-1
CASGGRGGGDKKIQYF	TGTGCCAGCGGGGGGCGCGGGGGCGGGGACAAAAAGATCCAGTACTTC	TRBJ2-4	.	.	TRBV6-1
CASSLRELAGRDEQFF	TGTGCCAGCAGCTTGAGAGAGTTAGCGGGGAGAGATGAGCAGTTCTTC	TRBJ2-1	many	TRBD2	TRBV5-4
CASLQGANNEQFF	TGTGCCAGCCTACAGGGGGCGAACAATGAGCAGTTCTTC	TRBJ2-1	many	TRBD1	TRBV12-3/TRBV12-4
CASSYSRGGNEQFF	TGTGCCAGCAGTTACTCCCGGGGGGGCAATGAGCAGTTCTTC	TRBJ2-1	many	TRBD2	TRBV6-5
CASSQSGQNNSPLHF	TGTGCCAGCAGTCAATCGGGACAAAATAATTCACCCCTCCACTTT	TRBJ1-6	few	.	TRBV6-1
CASATGGRATNTQYF	TGTGCCAGCGCCACGGGGGGGCGAGCGACAAATACTCAGTACTTC	TRBJ2-4	.	TRBD2	TRBV6-1
CASRPARQGAFYNEQFF	TGTGCCAGCAGACCAGCTCGACAGGGGGCGTTCTACAATGAGCAGTTCTTC	TRBJ2-1	many	TRBD1	TRBV6-1
CASSEVLASYNEQFF	TGCGCCAGCAGTGAGGTGCTTGCCTCCTACAATGAGCAGTTCTTC	TRBJ2-1	medium-sized	.	TRBV10-2
CASSQEGMGTSSYNEQFF	TGCGCCAGCAGCCAAGAGGGAATGGGGACGAGCTCCTACAATGAGCAGTTCTTC	TRBJ2-1	many	.	TRBV4-1
CASGRPGRIAQKTQYF	TGTGCCAGCGGGAGGCCGGGACGGATAGCCCAAAAGACTCAGTACTTC	TRBJ2-4	.	.	TRBV6-1
CASSQGTRKHYEQYF	TGTGCCAGCAGCCAGGGGACACGAAAACACTACGAGCAGTACTTC	TRBJ2-7	few	.	TRBV4-2
CASSVDGGQGQYF	TGTGCCAGCAGCGTAGATGGGGGGCAAGGGCAGTATTTT	TRBJ2-3	.	.	TRBV9